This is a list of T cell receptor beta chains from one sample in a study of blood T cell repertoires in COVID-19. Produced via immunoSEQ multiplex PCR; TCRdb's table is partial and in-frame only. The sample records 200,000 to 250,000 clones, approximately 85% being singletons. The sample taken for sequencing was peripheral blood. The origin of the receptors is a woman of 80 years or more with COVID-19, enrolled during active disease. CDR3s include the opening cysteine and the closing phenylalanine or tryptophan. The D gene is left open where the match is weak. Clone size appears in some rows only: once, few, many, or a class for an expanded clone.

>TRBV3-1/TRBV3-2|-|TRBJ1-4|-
CASSARPRAGNNEKLFF
TGTGCCAGCAGCGCCCGTCCCAGGGCAGGTAATAATGAAAAACTGTTTTTT
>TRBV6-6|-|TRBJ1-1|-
CASSYSPPGYFF
TGTGCCAGCAGTTACTCTCCCCCGGGGTATTTCTTT
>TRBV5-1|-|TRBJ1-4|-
CASSDGGNEKLFF
TGCGCCAGCTCCGACGGGGGGAATGAAAAACTGTTTTTT
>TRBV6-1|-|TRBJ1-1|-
CASSEDGEAFF
TGTGCCAGCAGTGAAGACGGGGAGGCTTTCTTT
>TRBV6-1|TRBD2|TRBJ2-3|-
CASSEGERGGWTDTQYF
TGTGCCAGCAGTGAAGGGGAGCGGGGGGGTTGGACAGATACGCAGTATTTT
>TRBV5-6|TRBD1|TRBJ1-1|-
CASSFGQGGKAFF
TGTGCCAGCAGCTTCGGGCAGGGGGGTAAAGCTTTCTTT
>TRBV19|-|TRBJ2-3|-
CASSTADTQYF
TGTGCCAGTAGTACTGCAGATACGCAGTATTTT
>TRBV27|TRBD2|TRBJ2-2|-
CASALLAGDGELFF
TGTGCCAGCGCCCTACTAGCGGGGGACGGGGAGCTGTTTTTT
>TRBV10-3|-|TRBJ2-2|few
CAIRPGRTGELFF
TGTGCCATCAGGCCCGGTCGAACCGGGGAGCTGTTTTTT
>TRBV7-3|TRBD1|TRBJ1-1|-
CASSLDSGGTEAFF
TGTGCCAGCAGCTTAGATTCAGGGGGCACTGAAGCTTTCTTT
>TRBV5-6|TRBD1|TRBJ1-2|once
CASSYNDRAHAKRDGYTF
TGTGCCAGCAGCTACAACGACAGGGCGCATGCGAAAAGGGATGGCTACACCTTC
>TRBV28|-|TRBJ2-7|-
CASSSRVYEQYF
TGTGCCAGCAGTTCCCGGGTCTACGAGCAGTACTTC
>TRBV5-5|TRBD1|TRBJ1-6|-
CASSFGPGQGNSPLHF
TGTGCCAGCAGCTTCGGACCGGGACAGGGTAATTCACCCCTCCACTTT
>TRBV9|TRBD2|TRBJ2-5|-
CASSPSLGSGGAVETQYF
TGTGCCAGCAGCCCCAGTCTCGGTAGCGGGGGGGCAGTAGAGACCCAGTACTTC
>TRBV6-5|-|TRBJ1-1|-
CASTPSFSRTEAFF
TGTGCCAGCACCCCGTCGTTCTCGAGGACTGAAGCTTTCTTT
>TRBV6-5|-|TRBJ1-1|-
CASSLVRANTEAFF
TGTGCCAGCAGTCTCGTGAGGGCCAACACTGAAGCTTTCTTT
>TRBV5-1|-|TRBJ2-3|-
CASSLGLEADTQYF
TGCGCCAGCAGCTTGGGGTTAGAGGCAGATACGCAGTATTTT
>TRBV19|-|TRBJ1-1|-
CASSRGGLGDTEAFF
TGTGCCAGTAGTCGCGGGGGGCTCGGGGACACTGAAGCTTTCTTT
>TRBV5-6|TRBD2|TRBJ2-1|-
CASSLAGLYNEQFF
TGTGCCAGCAGTTTAGCGGGATTATACAATGAGCAGTTCTTC
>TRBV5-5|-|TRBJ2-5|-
CASSLERSRLDF
TGTGCCAGCAGCTTGGAGAGGAGCCGCCTCGACTTC
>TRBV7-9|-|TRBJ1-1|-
CASSRALMNTEAFF
TGTGCCAGCAGCAGAGCCCTCATGAACACTGAAGCTTTCTTT
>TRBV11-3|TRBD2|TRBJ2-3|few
CASSLGLAGGPTDTQYF
TGTGCCAGCAGCTTAGGGCTAGCGGGGGGGCCGACAGATACGCAGTATTTT
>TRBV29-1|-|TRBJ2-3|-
CSLLEGGTDTQYF
TGCAGCTTGCTGGAAGGAGGCACAGATACGCAGTATTTT
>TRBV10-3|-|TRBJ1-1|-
CATQVENTEAFF
TGTGCCACCCAGGTAGAGAACACTGAAGCTTTCTTT
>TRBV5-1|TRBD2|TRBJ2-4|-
CASSLGQRGSLAKNIQYF
TGCGCCAGCAGCTTGGGACAGCGGGGCTCTTTAGCCAAAAACATTCAGTACTTC
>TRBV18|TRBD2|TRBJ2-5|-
CASSPGTSGAETQYF
TGTGCCAGCTCACCCGGGACTAGCGGGGCTGAGACCCAGTACTTC
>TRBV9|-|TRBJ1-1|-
CASSLRGRAEAFF
TGTGCCAGCAGCCTCCGGGGAAGGGCTGAAGCTTTCTTT
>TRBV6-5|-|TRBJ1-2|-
CAESSNYGYTF
TGTGCCGAGTCAAGCAACTATGGCTACACCTTC
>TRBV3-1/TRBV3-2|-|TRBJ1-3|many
CASSRRGNRNTIYF
TGTGCCAGCAGCCGCAGGGGTAATAGAAACACCATATATTTT
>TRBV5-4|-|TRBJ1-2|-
CASSLPGIYGYTF
TGTGCCAGCAGCTTGCCGGGTATCTATGGCTACACCTTC
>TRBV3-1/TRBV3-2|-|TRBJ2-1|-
CASRAGLQSQFF
TGTGCCAGCAGGGCGGGACTGCAGTCCCAGTTCTTC
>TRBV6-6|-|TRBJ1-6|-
CASSTTLRRVNSPLHF
TGTGCCAGCAGTACGACCCTTCGACGGGTCAATTCACCCCTCCACTTT
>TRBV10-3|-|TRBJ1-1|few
CAISDWGGETEAFF
TGTGCCATCAGTGATTGGGGGGGCGAGACTGAAGCTTTCTTT
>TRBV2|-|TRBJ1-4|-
CASSETGREKLFF
TGTGCCAGCAGTGAAACAGGGAGAGAAAAACTGTTTTTT
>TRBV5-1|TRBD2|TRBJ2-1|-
CASSLDTSGVYEQFF
TGCGCCAGCAGCTTGGATACTAGCGGGGTATATGAGCAGTTCTTC
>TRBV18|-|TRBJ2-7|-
CASSPPMTSYEQYF
TGTGCCAGCTCACCCCCGATGACATCCTACGAGCAGTACTTC
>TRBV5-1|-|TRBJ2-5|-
CASSYQGGVDSLGTQYF
TGCGCCAGCAGCTACCAAGGAGGGGTCGATAGTTTGGGGACCCAGTACTTC
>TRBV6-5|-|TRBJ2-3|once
CASSPPGPGGDTQYF
TGTGCCAGCAGTCCCCCGGGCCCGGGGGGCGATACGCAGTATTTT
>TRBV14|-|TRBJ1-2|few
CASSQGHWDGYTF
TGTGCCAGCAGCCAGGGACATTGGGATGGCTACACCTTC
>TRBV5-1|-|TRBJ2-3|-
CASSLRTSTDTQYF
TGCGCCAGCAGCCTGCGAACGAGCACAGATACGCAGTATTTT
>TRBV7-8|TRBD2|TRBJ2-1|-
CASSGTSGGYEQFF
TGTGCCAGCAGCGGGACTAGCGGGGGGTATGAGCAGTTCTTC